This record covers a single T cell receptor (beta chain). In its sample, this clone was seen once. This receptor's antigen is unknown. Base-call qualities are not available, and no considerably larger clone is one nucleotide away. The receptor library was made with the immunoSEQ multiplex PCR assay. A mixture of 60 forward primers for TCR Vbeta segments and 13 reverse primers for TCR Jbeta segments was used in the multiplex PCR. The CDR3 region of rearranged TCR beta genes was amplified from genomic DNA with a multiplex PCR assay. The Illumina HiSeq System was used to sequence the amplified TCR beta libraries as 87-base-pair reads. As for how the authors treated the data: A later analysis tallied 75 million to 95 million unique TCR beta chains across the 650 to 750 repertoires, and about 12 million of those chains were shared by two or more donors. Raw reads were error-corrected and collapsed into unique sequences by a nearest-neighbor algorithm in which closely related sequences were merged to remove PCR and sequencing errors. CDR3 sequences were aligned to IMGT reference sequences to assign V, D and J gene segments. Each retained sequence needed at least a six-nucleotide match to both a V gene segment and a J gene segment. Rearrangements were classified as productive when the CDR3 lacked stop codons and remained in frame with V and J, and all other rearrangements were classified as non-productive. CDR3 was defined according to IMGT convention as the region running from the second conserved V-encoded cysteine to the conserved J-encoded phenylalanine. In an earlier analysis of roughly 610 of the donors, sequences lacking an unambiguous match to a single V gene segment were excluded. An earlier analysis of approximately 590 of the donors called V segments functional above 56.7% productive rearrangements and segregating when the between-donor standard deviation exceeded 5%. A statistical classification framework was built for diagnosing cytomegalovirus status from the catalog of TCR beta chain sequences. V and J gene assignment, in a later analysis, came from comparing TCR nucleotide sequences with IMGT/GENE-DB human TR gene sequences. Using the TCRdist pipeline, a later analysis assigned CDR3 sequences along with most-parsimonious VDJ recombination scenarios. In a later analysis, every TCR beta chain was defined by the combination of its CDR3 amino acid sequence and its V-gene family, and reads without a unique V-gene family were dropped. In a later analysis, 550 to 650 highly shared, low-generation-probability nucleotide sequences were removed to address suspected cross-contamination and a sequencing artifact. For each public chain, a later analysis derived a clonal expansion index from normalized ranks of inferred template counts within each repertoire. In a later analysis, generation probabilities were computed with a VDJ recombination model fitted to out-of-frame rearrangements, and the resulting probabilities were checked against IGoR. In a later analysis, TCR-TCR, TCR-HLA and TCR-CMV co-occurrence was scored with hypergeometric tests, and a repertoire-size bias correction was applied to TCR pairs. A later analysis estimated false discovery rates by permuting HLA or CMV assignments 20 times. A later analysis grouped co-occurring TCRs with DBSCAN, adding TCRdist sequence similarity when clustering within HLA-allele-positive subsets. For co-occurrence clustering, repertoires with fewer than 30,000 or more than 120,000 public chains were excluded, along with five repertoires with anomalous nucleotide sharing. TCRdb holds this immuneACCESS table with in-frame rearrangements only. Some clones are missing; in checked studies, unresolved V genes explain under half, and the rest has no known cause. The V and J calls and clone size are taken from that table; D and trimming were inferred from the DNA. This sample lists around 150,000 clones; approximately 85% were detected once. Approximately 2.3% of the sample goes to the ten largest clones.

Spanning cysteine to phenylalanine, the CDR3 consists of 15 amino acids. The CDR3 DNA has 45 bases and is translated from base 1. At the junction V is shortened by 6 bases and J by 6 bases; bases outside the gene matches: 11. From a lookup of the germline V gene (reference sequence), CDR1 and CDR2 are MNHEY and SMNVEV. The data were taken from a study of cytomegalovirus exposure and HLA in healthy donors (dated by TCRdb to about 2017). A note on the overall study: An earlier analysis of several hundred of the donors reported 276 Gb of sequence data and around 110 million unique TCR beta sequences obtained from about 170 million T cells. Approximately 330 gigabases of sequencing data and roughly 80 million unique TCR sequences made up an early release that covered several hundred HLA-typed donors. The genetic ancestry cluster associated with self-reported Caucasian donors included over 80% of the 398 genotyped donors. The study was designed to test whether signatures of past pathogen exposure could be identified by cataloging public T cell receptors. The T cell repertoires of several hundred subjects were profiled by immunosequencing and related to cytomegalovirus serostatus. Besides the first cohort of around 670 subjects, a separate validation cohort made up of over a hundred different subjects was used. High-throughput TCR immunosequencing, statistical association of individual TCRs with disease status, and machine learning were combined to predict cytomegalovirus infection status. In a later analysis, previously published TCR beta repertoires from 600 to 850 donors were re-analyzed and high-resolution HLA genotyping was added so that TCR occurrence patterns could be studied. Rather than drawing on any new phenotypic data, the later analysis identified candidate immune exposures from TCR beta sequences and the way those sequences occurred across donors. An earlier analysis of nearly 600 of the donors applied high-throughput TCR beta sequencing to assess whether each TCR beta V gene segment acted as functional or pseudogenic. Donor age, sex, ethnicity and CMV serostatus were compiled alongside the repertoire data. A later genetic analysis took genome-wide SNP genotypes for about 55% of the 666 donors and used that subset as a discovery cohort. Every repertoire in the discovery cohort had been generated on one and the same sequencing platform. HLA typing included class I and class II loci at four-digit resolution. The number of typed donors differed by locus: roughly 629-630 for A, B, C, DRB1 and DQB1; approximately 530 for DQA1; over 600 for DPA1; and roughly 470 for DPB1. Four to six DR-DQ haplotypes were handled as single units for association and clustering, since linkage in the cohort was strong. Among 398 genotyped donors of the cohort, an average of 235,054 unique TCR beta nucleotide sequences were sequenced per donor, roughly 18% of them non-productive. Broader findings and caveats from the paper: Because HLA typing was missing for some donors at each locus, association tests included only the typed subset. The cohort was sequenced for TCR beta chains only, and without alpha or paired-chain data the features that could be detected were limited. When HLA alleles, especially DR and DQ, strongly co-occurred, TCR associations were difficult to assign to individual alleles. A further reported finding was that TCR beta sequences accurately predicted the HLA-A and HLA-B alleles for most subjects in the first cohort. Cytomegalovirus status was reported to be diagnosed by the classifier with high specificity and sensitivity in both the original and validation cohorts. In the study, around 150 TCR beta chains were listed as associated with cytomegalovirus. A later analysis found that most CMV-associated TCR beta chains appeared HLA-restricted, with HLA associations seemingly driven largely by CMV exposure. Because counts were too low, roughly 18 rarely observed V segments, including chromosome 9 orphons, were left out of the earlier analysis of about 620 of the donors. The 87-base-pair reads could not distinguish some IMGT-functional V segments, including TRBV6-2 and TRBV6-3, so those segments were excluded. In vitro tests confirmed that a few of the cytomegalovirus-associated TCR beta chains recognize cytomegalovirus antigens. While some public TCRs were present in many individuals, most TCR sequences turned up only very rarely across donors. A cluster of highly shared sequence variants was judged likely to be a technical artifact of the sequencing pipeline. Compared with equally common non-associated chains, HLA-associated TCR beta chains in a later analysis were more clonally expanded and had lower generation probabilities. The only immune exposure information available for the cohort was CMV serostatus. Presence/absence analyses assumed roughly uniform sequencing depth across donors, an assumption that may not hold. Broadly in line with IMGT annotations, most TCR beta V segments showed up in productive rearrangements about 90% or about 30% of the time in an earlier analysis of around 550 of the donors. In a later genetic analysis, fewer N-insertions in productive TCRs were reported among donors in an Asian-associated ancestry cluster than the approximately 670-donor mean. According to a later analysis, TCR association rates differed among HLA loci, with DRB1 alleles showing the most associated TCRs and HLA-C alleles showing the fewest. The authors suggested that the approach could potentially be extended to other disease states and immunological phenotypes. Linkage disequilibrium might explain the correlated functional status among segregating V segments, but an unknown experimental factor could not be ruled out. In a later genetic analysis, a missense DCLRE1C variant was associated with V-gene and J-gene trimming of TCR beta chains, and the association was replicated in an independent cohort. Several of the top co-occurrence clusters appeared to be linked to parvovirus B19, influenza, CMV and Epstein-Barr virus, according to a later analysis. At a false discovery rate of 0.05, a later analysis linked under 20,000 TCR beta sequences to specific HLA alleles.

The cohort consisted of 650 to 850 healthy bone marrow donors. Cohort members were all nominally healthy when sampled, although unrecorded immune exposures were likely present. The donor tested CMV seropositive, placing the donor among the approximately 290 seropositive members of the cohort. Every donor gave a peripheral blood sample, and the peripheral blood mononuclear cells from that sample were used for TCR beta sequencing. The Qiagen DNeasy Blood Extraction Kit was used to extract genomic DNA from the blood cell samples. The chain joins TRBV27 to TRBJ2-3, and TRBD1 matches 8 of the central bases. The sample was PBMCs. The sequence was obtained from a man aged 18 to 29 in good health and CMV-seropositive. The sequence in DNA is TGTGCCAGCAGACGGGGACAGGTACCGCAGGATACGCAGTATTTT. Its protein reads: CASRRGQVPQDTQYF.